A single sample is the source of the 30 T cell receptor beta chains below, sequenced in a study of T cell responses to AZD1222 COVID-19 vaccine. Sequencing was performed with immunoSEQ multiplex PCR; in TCRdb, only in-frame clones are kept and a portion is missing. The table includes about 160,000 clones, 92% detected once. The material sequenced was peripheral blood, taken on day 0 of MenACWY control vaccination. Receptor source: an adult in good health.

The V gene is TRBV4-1, the J gene TRBJ1-5; D not resolved. This CDR3 comprises 15 residues. Germline loops: CDR1 MGHRA, CDR2 YSYEKL. The V gene lost 5 bases and the J gene lost 2 bases, with 13 bases spanning the gap. CDR3 sequence: CASSFGPVGNQPQHF. CDR3 DNA sequence: TGCGCCAGCAGCTTTGGCCCTGTGGGCAATCAGCCCCAGCATTTT.

This sequence joins TRBV28 and TRBJ1-6, with D maybe TRBD1 (5 bases). The germline V gene has CDR1 MDHEN and CDR2 SYDVKM. This CDR3 has 15 residues. V was cut by 10 bases and J by 1 base, with 14 bases left in between. The CDR3 is CATISGGSYNSPLHF. CDR3 DNA: TGTGCCACCATCAGTGGGGGGTCCTATAATTCACCCCTCCACTTT.

The CDR3 DNA sequence: TGTGCCTGGAGGTCCTTGACAGGGGGGCACAATCAGCCCCAGCATTTT. It translates to CAWRSLTGGHNQPQHF. The rearrangement joins TRBV30 to TRBJ1-5; 9 positions agree with TRBD1. The length of the CDR3 is 16 residues. V trimming: 3 bases; J trimming: 3 bases; junction bases outside the gene matches: 9. Germline V gives CDR1 GTSNPN, CDR2 SVGIG (reference sequence).

This rearrangement joins TRBV2 to TRBJ1-6, with 10 bases that match TRBD1. Germline assignment: CDR1 SNHLY and CDR2 FYNNEI. V lost 7 bases, J lost 9 bases, and 6 bases stayed unmatched. This CDR3 contains 14 residues. The CDR3 region has the DNA TGTGCCAGCATCCAAGGACAGGGGGGTTCACCCCTCCACTTT. Amino acids: CASIQGQGGSPLHF.

The chain is built from TRBV6-5 and TRBJ1-5; D is possibly TRBD1 (6 bases). Deletions cut 2 bases from V and 7 bases from J, with 15 bases between. The CDR3 covers 15 residues. Germline CDR1 and CDR2: MNHEY and SVGAGI. The CDR3: CASSYPRDIGQPQHF. CDR3 bases: TGTGCCAGCAGTTACCCACGGGACATCGGACAGCCCCAGCATTTT.

The chain has TRBV5-1 and TRBJ2-7; TRBD2 matches 14 bases. The CDR3 sequence is 17 residues long. Trimming cost V 0 bases and J 5 bases; bases outside gene matches: 7. CDR1 is SGHRS, CDR2 YFSETQ, per germline. The CDR3 bases are TGCGCCAGCAGCTTGGTAGGACTAGCGGGAGGATTCAACGAGCAGTACTTC. Its translation is CASSLVGLAGGFNEQYF.

The CDR3 protein is CASSSDRSTDTQYF. The CDR3 region has the DNA TGTGCCAGCAGCTCGGACAGAAGCACAGATACGCAGTATTTT. V usage is TRBV7-3 and J usage is TRBJ2-3, with a weak D call TRBD1 (6 bases). There are 14 residues in the CDR3. CDR1 SGHTA and CDR2 FQGTGA come from the germline V gene. Trimming stripped 4 bases from V and 0 bases from J, with 8 bases between.

The rearrangement uses TRBV5-6 and TRBJ1-2; D is possibly TRBD1 (5 bases). The germline V gene has CDR1 SGHDT and CDR2 YYEEEE. Trimming pared 0 bases from V and 7 bases from J, leaving 16 bases between. This CDR3 has 15 amino acids. Here the CDR3 reads CASSLAIGAQGGYTF. The CDR3 DNA sequence: TGTGCCAGCAGCTTGGCCATTGGAGCCCAGGGTGGCTACACCTTC.

V usage is TRBV9 and J usage is TRBJ2-3, with 8 bases matching TRBD2. The CDR3 is made up of 16 amino acids. The junction had 7 bases not matched to a gene; V was cut back by 4 bases and J by 0 bases. CDR1 and CDR2 from the germline V gene are SGDLS and YYNGEE. The CDR3 here is CASSFPGGDSTDTQYF. The CDR3 DNA sequence: TGTGCCAGCAGCTTCCCGGGAGGGGATAGCACAGATACGCAGTATTTT.

V gene TRBV24-1 combines with J gene TRBJ2-1; 7 nucleotides align to TRBD2. Trimming took 0 bases from V and 8 from J; bases not matched to a gene: 3. From germline, CDR1 is KGHDR and CDR2 SFDVKD. The CDR3 extends over 14 amino acids. This CDR3 reads CATSDLRTSDEQFF. The CDR3 coding sequence is TGTGCCACCAGTGATTTGCGGACTAGTGATGAGCAGTTCTTC.

V and J are TRBV13 and TRBJ2-1, with D possibly called TRBD1 or TRBD2 (6 bases each). The germline V gene has CDR1 PRHDT and CDR2 FYEKMQ (reference sequence). This CDR3 has 19 amino acids. V gave up 5 bases and J gave up 0 bases, with 23 bases separating them. The CDR3 bases are TGTGCCAGCAGCCAAAGGGGGGTAACAAGCGGCAGCTCCTACAATGAGCAGTTCTTC. Its translation: CASSQRGVTSGSSYNEQFF.

This rearrangement joins TRBV12-3 or TRBV12-4 to TRBJ1-5; the D is unclear. The CDR3 covers 13 residues. With 6 bases removed from V and 6 bases from J, the gap between germline ends came to 12 bases. CDR3 protein: CASSRGYIQPQHF. In DNA form, the CDR3 reads TGTGCCAGCAGCCGCGGCTACATTCAGCCCCAGCATTTT.

J is TRBJ2-1 and V is TRBV12-3 or TRBV12-4; 12 bases map to TRBD2. With 7 bases clipped from V and 14 bases from J, the junction kept 9 bases outside the gene matches. There are 13 residues in the CDR3. CDR3: CASTGLAGSGEFF. In DNA form, the CDR3 reads TGTGCCAGCACCGGACTAGCGGGGTCGGGGGAGTTCTTC.

The J gene is TRBJ2-2, the V gene TRBV21-1; the table's D call TRBD2 went unverified against the DNA. TRBV21-1 is a pseudogene locus. This CDR3 has 17 amino acids. The CDR3 loop is CARWLRSSGSGSGELFF. CDR3 DNA: TGTGCCAGATGGCTGAGGAGTAGCGGGAGTGGGTCCGGGGAGCTGTTTTTT.

This chain joins TRBV28 and TRBJ2-4; 7 bases fit TRBD2. CDR1 MDHEN and CDR2 SYDVKM come from the germline V gene. The trim removed 8 bases at V and 2 bases at J, leaving 9 bases unmatched. This CDR3 spans 15 amino acids. CDR3 nucleotide sequence: TGTGCCAGCTTAGGGGAGGGAATAACCAAAAACATTCAGTACTTC. This translates into CASLGEGITKNIQYF.

This CDR3 is CASSPGPPSSGNTIYF. CDR3 nucleotides: TGTGCCAGCAGCCCGGGTCCACCGAGCTCTGGAAACACCATATATTTT. The V and J genes are TRBV5-4 and TRBJ1-3; D not certain. The V gene lost 4 bases and the J gene lost 0 bases, with 14 bases spanning the gap. The germline CDR1 and CDR2 sequences are SGHNT and YYREEE (reference sequence). This CDR3 contains 16 residues.

V is TRBV11-3 and J is TRBJ1-2, with D unresolved. Per germline, CDR1 SGHNT and CDR2 YENEEA. The V end lost 1 base, the J end lost 8 bases, and 5 bases lay between the germline ends. The CDR3 length is 11 residues. CDR3 protein: CASSLGAGYTF. CDR3 sequence (DNA): TGTGCCAGCAGCTTAGGTGCCGGCTACACCTTC.

The CDR3 protein is CASWFSDSQPQHF. The CDR3 nucleotides read TGTGCCAGCTGGTTCTCCGATTCTCAGCCCCAGCATTTT. The chain joins TRBV6-5 to TRBJ1-5; no clear D. This CDR3 has 13 residues. The germline V and J ends were trimmed by 8 bases and 6 bases, with 14 bases remaining between them. CDR1 and CDR2 (germline): MNHEY, SVGAGI.

Comments on this clone: One end of the junction fails to match germline, which may point to a read error. The chain is built from TRBV4-1 and TRBJ1-2; tentatively, D is TRBD1 (5 bases). Germline CDR1 is MGHRA and CDR2 is YSYEKL. CDR3 length: 11 residues. The CDR3 sequence: CASSQDGGLYF. In DNA, the CDR3 is TGCGCCAGCAGCCAAGATGGGGGACTCTACTTC.

This chain links TRBV7-2 with TRBJ1-5, with D possibly matching TRBD1 (6 bases). Trimming left V 1 base short and J 7 bases short, with 14 bases between. The germline V gene has CDR1 SGHTA and CDR2 FQGNSA. The CDR3 spans 15 residues. CDR3 sequence (DNA): TGTGCCAGCAGCTTAGAACACAGGGTCGGACAGCCCCAGCATTTT. Amino acids: CASSLEHRVGQPQHF.

The chain links TRBV5-4 to TRBJ2-7, with 12 positions matching TRBD2. V lost 3 bases and J lost 1; bases outside the gene matches: 2. CDR1 is SGHNT and CDR2 is YYREEE in the germline V gene (reference sequence). The CDR3 consists of 15 residues. For the CDR3, the DNA is TGTGCCAGCAGCTGGGGGACTAGCGGGTCCTACGAGCAGTACTTC. It translates to CASSWGTSGSYEQYF. Supplemented by reference TRBV5-4 and TRBJ2-7, the full variable domain reads ETGVTQSPTHLIKTRGQQVTLRCSSQSGHNTVSWYQQALGQGPQFIFQYYREEENGRGNFPPRFSGLQFPNYSSELNVNALELDDSALYLCASSWGTSGSYEQYFGPGTRLTVT.

This chain links TRBV14 with TRBJ1-6; 9 bases align to TRBD1. This CDR3 has 15 residues. Germline V gene lookup returns CDR1 SGHDN and CDR2 FVKESK. J lost 4 bases, V lost 3 bases, and 1 base had no gene match. CDR3 sequence (DNA): TGTGCCAGCAGCCAGGGACAGGGATATAATTCACCCCTCCACTTT. Its protein is CASSQGQGYNSPLHF.

The CDR3 nucleotides read TGTGCCAGCAGCTTAGGCCGTAGTCAGACCCAGTACTTC. Its protein product is CASSLGRSQTQYF. This chain connects TRBV11-2 to TRBJ2-5; D remains ambiguous. Trimming took off 1 base at V and 6 bases at J, with 9 bases between the two ends. This CDR3 has 13 amino acids. Germline values: CDR1 SGHAT, CDR2 FQNNGV.

V gene TRBV5-5 combines with J gene TRBJ1-2, with 7 bases identical to TRBD1. V dropped 4 bases and J dropped 4; count of bases not matched to a gene: 1. Germline loops: CDR1 SGHKS, CDR2 YYEKEE (reference sequence). This CDR3 is built from 12 residues. DNA for the CDR3: TGTGCCAGCAGCCGGGACAGCTATGGCTACACCTTC. It codes for CASSRDSYGYTF.

The chain has TRBV2 and TRBJ2-7; a weak D match, TRBD1 (6 bases). CDR3 length: 15 amino acids. The V end lost 6 bases, the J end lost 3 bases, and 18 bases lay between the germline ends. Germline CDR1 and CDR2: SNHLY and FYNNEI. CDR3 residues: CASSHGTHSVYEQYF. The DNA of the CDR3 is TGTGCCAGCAGCCACGGGACACACAGTGTCTACGAGCAGTACTTC.

V gene TRBV6-5 combines with J gene TRBJ2-1, with 11 nucleotides matching TRBD2. Germline values: CDR1 MNHEY, CDR2 SVGAGI. This CDR3 comprises 16 residues. Losses at the gene ends were 4 bases for V and 4 bases for J; bases not matched to a gene: 6. CDR3 residues: CASSSTLAGVYNEQFF. The CDR3 DNA reads TGTGCCAGCAGTTCCACACTAGCGGGAGTTTACAATGAGCAGTTCTTC.

V usage is TRBV27 and J usage is TRBJ1-3; no clear D. The germline V gene encodes CDR1 MNHEY and CDR2 SMNVEV (reference sequence). Trimming took off 7 bases at V and 2 bases at J, with 12 bases between the two ends. This CDR3 comprises 14 residues. Here the CDR3 DNA reads TGTGCCAGCATGTCCGGGGTTACTGGAAACACCATATATTTT. Protein sequence: CASMSGVTGNTIYF.

The chain employs TRBV28 and TRBJ2-3; the D is unclear. This CDR3 has 12 residues. Germline V CDR1 and CDR2: MDHEN, SYDVKM. V shed 1 base and J shed 5 bases, with 4 bases lying between them. The CDR3: CASSLFGDTQYF. CDR3 nucleotides: TGTGCCAGCAGTTTATTCGGAGATACGCAGTATTTT.

This clone has only one observation. The chain recombines TRBV7-9 with TRBJ1-1; 9 bases map to TRBD1. This CDR3 comprises 19 residues. Germline loops: CDR1 SEHNR, CDR2 FQNEAQ (reference sequence). Trimming took 2 bases from V and 1 from J; bases not matched to a gene: 14. The CDR3 DNA reads TGTGCCAGCAGCTTAACTGAATGGGCCCCGGACAGGGGGAACACTGAAGCTTTCTTT. Translated, it gives CASSLTEWAPDRGNTEAFF.

The chain is built from TRBV13 and TRBJ2-1; D is possibly TRBD2 (7 bases). The CDR3 is 15 amino acids. The V gene lost 1 base and the J gene lost 7 bases, with 14 bases spanning the gap. Per the germline V gene, CDR1 is PRHDT and CDR2 is FYEKMQ (reference sequence). The CDR3 sequence: CASSLEGEGRNEQFF. The DNA for the CDR3 is TGTGCCAGCAGCTTAGAGGGGGAGGGCCGTAATGAGCAGTTCTTC.